A single sample gave rise to the 5 T cell receptor beta chains below, sequenced in a study of blood T cell repertoires in COVID-19. Sequenced by immunoSEQ multiplex PCR; TCRdb stores in-frame clones only, minus some. The sample gives 150,000 to 200,000 clones, about nine tenths of which show up once; 3% to 4% is in the top ten. Input material: peripheral blood. Receptors originate from a man aged 70-80 years with acute or convalescent COVID-19.

The rearrangement uses TRBV5-1 and TRBJ2-2; TRBD1 aligns across 7 bases. The ends lost 2 bases at V and 3 bases at J; junction bases unmatched: 1. CDR3 length: 14 residues. Germline loops: CDR1 SGHRS, CDR2 YFSETQ. The CDR3 region has the DNA TGCGCCAGCAGCTTCGGGACAGACACCGGGGAGCTGTTTTTT. Amino acid sequence: CASSFGTDTGELFF. Combining the CDR3 with reference TRBV5-1 and TRBJ2-2 gives the whole variable domain KAGVTQTPRYLIKTRGQQVTLSCSPISGHRSVSWYQQTPGQGLQFLFEYFSETQRNKGNFPGRFSGRQFSNSRSEMNVSTLELGDSALYLCASSFGTDTGELFFGEGSRLTVL.

This chain connects TRBV6-5 to TRBJ2-7; TRBD1 aligns across 8 bases. CDR3 length: 13 amino acids. The junction had 6 bases not matched to a gene; V was cut back by 10 bases and J by 1 base. Looked up from germline, CDR1 is MNHEY and CDR2 is SVGAGI. DNA for the CDR3: TGTGCCACCCAGGACAGGGCTTCCTACGAGCAGTACTTC. Translated, it gives CATQDRASYEQYF.

A single count supports this clone. V is TRBV6-2 or TRBV6-3 and J is TRBJ1-4, with unresolved D. The CDR3 has 16 residues. V was trimmed by 4 bases and J by 4 bases, leaving 16 bases between them. The germline CDR1 and CDR2 sequences are MNHEY and SVGEGT. CDR3 amino acids: CASSFHSKLGNEKLFF. The CDR3 DNA reads TGTGCCAGCAGTTTCCATTCCAAGCTCGGTAATGAAAAACTGTTTTTT.

CDR3 nucleotide sequence: TGTGCCAGCAACGAACAGGGGGAGAGCTCCTACGAGCAGTACTTC. This encodes CASNEQGESSYEQYF. The J gene is TRBJ2-7, the V gene TRBV2; TRBD1 matches at 8 bases. Germline V gene lookup returns CDR1 SNHLY and CDR2 FYNNEI. CDR3 length: 15 amino acids. J gave up 0 bases and V 7 bases, and 8 bases lay outside the gene matches.

The rearrangement joins TRBV11-3 to TRBJ1-6; TRBD1 is a possible D gene (6 bases). This CDR3 is built from 14 residues. CDR1 is SGHNT and CDR2 is YENEEA in the germline V gene. Deletions cut 5 bases from V and 7 bases from J, with 12 bases between. The CDR3, as DNA: TGTGCCAGCAGCCCTGGGACACGGAATTCACCCCTCCACTTT. Protein: CASSPGTRNSPLHF.